This paragraph covers one T cell receptor beta chain sequence. This sample is part of a study of cytomegalovirus exposure and HLA in healthy donors. The table came from immunoSEQ multiplex PCR; TCRdb's copy has only in-frame clones and leaves some out. The sample consists of about 220,000 clones, 75% to 95% of them appearing once. From the approximately 120-subject validation cohort, which was separate from the approximately 720-subject first cohort, the donors were drawn. V was pared by 5 bases and J by 1 base, with 11 bases between. CDR3 length: 14 amino acids. The germline V gene encodes CDR1 SGHVS and CDR2 FNYEAQ.

The material sequenced was PBMCs. The rearrangement joins TRBV7-6 to TRBJ2-5; D perhaps matches TRBD2 (5 bases). The receptor was isolated from a young woman in good health and CMV-seronegative. The CDR3 sequence: CASSGSASQETQYF. The CDR3 bases are TGTGCCAGCAGCGGTAGCGCTTCCCAAGAGACCCAGTACTTC. Full variable domain (outside the CDR3, taken from reference TRBV7-6 and TRBJ2-5): GAGVSQSPRYKVTKRGQDVALRCDPISGHVSLYWYRQALGQGPEFLTYFNYEAQQDKSGLPNDRFSAERPEGSISTLTIQRTEQRDSAMYRCASSGSASQETQYFGPGTRLLVL.